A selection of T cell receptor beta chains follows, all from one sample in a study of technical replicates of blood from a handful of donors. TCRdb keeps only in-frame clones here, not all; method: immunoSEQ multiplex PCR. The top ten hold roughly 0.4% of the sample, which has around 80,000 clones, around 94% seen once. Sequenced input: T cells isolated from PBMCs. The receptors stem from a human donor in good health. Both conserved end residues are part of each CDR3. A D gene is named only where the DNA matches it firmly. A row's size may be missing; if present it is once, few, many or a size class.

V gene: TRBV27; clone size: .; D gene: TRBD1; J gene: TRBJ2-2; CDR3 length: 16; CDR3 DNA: TGTGCCAGCAGAGGGTATTGGACAGGGAACACCGGGGAGCTGTTTTTT; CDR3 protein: CASRGYWTGNTGELFF
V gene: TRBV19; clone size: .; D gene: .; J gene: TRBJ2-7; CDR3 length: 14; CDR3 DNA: TGTGCCAGTAAAAGGGCTAGCGAGACCTACGAGCAGTACTTC; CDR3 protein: CASKRASETYEQYF
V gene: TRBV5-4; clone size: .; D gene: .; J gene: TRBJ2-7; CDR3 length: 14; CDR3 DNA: TGTGCCAGCAGCGCCAGGGGACCCTCCTACGAGCAGTACTTC; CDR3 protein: CASSARGPSYEQYF
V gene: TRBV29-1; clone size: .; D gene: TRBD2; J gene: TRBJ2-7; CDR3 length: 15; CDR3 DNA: TGCAGCGTTGAACCGGTAGCGGGTAAAAACTACGAGCAGTACTTC; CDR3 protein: CSVEPVAGKNYEQYF
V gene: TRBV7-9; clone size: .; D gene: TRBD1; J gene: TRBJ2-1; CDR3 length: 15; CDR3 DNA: TGTGCCAGCAGCCTCGGACAGGGGAGTCACAATGAGCAGTTCTTC; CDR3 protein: CASSLGQGSHNEQFF
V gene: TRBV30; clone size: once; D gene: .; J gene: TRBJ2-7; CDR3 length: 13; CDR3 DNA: TGTGCCTGGAGTTTGAGGAACTCCTACGAGCAGTACTTC; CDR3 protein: CAWSLRNSYEQYF
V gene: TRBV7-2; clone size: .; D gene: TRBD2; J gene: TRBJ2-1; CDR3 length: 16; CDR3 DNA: TGTGCCAGCAGCTTCCCGAGCGGGAGCTCCTACAATGAGCAGTTCTTC; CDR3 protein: CASSFPSGSSYNEQFF
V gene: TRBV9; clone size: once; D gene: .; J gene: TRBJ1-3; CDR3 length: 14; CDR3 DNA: TGTGCCAGCAGCGGAAGGGAGTCTGGAAACACCATATATTTT; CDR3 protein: CASSGRESGNTIYF
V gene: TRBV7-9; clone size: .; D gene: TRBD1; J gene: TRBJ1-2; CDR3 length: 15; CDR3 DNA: TGTGCCAGCAGCTTTCAGGGGGCAGCTAACTATGGCTACACCTTC; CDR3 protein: CASSFQGAANYGYTF
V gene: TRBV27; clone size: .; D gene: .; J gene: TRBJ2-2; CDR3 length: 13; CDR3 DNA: TGTGCCAGCAGTTTAAAGAGAACCGGGGAGCTGTTTTTT; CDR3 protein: CASSLKRTGELFF
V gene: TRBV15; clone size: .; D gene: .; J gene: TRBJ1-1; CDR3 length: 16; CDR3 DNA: TGTGCCACCAGCAGAGATTACCTTACCGAGGGCACTGAAGCTTTCTTT; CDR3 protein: CATSRDYLTEGTEAFF
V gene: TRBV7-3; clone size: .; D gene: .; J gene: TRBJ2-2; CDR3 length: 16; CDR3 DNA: TGTGCCAGCAGCTCAGGACATATAAGTCACACCGGGGAGCTGTTTTTT; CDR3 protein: CASSSGHISHTGELFF
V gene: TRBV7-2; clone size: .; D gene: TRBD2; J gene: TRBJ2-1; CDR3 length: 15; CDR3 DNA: TGTGCCAGCAGCTTGGAATGGACTAGCGGCAATGAGCAGTTCTTC; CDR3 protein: CASSLEWTSGNEQFF
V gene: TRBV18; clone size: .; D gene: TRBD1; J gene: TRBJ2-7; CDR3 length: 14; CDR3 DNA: TGTGCCAGCTCAAGAATACAGGGGGCGATCGAGCAGTACTTC; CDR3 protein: CASSRIQGAIEQYF
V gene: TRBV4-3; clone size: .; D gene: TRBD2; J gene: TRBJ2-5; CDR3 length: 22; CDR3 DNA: TGCGCCAGCAGCCAAGACGGGTACGGTAGCGGGAGTAGTAACAAACCCCAAGAGACCCAGTACTTC; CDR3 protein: CASSQDGYGSGSSNKPQETQYF
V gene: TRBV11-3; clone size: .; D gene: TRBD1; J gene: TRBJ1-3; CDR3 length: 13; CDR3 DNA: TGTGCCAGCAGCGACAGGGGCGGAAACACCATATATTTT; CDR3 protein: CASSDRGGNTIYF
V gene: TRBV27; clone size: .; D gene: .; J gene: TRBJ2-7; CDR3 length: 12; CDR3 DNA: TGTGCCAGCAGCGGAGCTAGGTTCGAGCAGTACTTC; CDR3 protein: CASSGARFEQYF
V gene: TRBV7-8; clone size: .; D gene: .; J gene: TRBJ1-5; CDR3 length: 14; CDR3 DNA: TGTGCCAGCAGCTCACAGGGAAGCAATCAGCCCCAGCATTTT; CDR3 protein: CASSSQGSNQPQHF
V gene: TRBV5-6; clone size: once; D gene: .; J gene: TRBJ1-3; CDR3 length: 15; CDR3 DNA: TGTGCCAGCAGCTTAAGAGGGTTTATTAGAAACACCATATATTTT; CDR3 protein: CASSLRGFIRNTIYF
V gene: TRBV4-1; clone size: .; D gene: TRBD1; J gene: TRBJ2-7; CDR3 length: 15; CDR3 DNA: TGCGCCAGCAGCCAAGGGACAGGGAGTGGCAACGAGCAGTACTTC; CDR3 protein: CASSQGTGSGNEQYF
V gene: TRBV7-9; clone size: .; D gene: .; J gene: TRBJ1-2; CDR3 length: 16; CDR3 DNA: TGTGCCAGCAGCTGGCCCACGACGGAGTTAAGCTATGGCTACACCTTC; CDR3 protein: CASSWPTTELSYGYTF
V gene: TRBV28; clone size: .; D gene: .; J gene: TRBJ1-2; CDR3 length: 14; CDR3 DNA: TGTGCCAGCAGGACAAGACCTGCAAACTATGGCTACACCTTC; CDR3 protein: CASRTRPANYGYTF
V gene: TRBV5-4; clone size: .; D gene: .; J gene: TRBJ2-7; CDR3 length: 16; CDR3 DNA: TGTGCCAGCAGCTTGGGGTGGGGCACACGGGCCTACGAGCAGTACTTC; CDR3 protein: CASSLGWGTRAYEQYF
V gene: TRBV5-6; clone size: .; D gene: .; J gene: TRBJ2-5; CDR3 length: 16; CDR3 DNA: TGTGCCAGCAGCTTGGGAAACCGCGGCGGGGCGGAGACCCAGTACTTC; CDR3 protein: CASSLGNRGGAETQYF
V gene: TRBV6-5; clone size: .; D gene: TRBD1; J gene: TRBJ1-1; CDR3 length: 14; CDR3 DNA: TGTGCCAGCAGTACCCTACAGGGGCTCACTGAAGCTTTCTTT; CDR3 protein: CASSTLQGLTEAFF
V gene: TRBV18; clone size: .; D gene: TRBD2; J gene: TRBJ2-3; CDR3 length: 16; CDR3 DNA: TGTGCCAGCTCACCTATGACTAGCGGGAGGACAGATACGCAGTATTTT; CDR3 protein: CASSPMTSGRTDTQYF
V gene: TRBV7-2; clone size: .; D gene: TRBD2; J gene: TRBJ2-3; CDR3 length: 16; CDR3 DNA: TGTGCCAGCAGCTTTGGGGGGGTAACTAGCACAGATACGCAGTATTTT; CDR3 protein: CASSFGGVTSTDTQYF
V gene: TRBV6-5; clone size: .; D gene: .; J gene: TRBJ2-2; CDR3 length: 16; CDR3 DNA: TGTGCCAGCAGTTACTCGGAGGGATTAATCACCGGGGAGCTGTTTTTT; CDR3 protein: CASSYSEGLITGELFF
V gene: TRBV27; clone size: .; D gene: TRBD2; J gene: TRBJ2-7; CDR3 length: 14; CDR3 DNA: TGTGCCAGCAGTTTCACTAGCGGCCCCTACGAGCAGTACTTC; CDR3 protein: CASSFTSGPYEQYF
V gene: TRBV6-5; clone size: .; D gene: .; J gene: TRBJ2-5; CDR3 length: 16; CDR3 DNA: TGTGCCAGCAGTTTTCTACTGGGAGGGAGGGGGGAGACCCAGTACTTC; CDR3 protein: CASSFLLGGRGETQYF
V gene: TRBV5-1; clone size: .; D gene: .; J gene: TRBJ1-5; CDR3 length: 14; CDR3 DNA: TGCGCACGCAAATCCTACGGGAAGCGTCAGCCCCAGCATTTT; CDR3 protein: CARKSYGKRQPQHF
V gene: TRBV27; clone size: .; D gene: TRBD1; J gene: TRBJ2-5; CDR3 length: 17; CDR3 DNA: TGTGCCAGCAGTGGGTGGACGGGCAGGGCAGGGGGAGAGACCCAGTACTTC; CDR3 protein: CASSGWTGRAGGETQYF
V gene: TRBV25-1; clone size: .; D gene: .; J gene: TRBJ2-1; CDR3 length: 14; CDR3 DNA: TGTGCCAGCAGCGCCGGGACACTTTACAATGAGCAGTTCTTC; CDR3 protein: CASSAGTLYNEQFF
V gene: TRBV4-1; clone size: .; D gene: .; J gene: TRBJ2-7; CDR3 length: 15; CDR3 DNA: TGCGCCAGCAGCCAAGATGCCCGAAACGGGTACGAGCAGTACTTC; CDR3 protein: CASSQDARNGYEQYF
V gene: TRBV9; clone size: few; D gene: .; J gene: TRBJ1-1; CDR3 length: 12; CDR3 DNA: TGTGCCAGCAGCGTCGGGGGGCTCGAAGCTTTCTTT; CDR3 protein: CASSVGGLEAFF
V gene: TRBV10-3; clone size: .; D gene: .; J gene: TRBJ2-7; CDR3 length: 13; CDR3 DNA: TGTGCCATCAGTGAGTCTAGTCCCTACGAGCAGTACTTC; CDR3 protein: CAISESSPYEQYF
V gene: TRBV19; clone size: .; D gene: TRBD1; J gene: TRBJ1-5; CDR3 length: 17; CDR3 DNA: TGTGCCAGTAGTATGGGATCGGGACAGTATAGCAATCAGCCCCAGCATTTT; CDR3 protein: CASSMGSGQYSNQPQHF
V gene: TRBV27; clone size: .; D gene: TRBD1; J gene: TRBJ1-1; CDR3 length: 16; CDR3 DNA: TGTGCCAGCAGTTTATCGATTAGGGGGCGGTTGACTGAAGCTTTCTTT; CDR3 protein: CASSLSIRGRLTEAFF
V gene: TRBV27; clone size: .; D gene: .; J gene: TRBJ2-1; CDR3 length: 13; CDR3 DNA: TGTGCCACCCGGGGTGTCATTACCAATGAGCAGTTCTTC; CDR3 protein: CATRGVITNEQFF
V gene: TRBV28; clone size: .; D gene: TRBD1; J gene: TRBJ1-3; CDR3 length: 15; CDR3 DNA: TGTGCCAGCAGTTTAGAGGGGGCACCCGGAAACACCATATATTTT; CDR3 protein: CASSLEGAPGNTIYF
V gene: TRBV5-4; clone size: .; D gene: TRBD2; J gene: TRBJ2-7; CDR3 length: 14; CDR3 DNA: TGTGCCAGCAGCTTGCCCCTAGCGGGAGCCGAGCAGTACTTC; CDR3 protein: CASSLPLAGAEQYF
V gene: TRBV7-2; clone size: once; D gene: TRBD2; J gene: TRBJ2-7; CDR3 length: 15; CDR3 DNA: TGTGCCAGCAGCTTCGGGACTAGCGGGATTGGGCAGCAGTACTTC; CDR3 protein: CASSFGTSGIGQQYF